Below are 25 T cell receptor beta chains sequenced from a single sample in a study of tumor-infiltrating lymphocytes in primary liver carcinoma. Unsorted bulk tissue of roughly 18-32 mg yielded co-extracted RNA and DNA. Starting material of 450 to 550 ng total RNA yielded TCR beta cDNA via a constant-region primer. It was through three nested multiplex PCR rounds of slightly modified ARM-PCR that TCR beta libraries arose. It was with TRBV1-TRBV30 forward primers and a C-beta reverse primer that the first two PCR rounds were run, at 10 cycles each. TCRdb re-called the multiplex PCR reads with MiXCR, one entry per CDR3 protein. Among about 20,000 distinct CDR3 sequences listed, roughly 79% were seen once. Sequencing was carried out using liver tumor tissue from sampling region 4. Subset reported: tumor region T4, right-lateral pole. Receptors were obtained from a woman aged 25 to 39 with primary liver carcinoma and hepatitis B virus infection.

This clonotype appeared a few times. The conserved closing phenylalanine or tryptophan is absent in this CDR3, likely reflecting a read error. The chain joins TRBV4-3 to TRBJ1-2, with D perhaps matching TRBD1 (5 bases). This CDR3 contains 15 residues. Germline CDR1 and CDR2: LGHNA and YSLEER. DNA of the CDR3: TGCGCCAGCGGCCAAGATTGGGGCAGGGTGAATGGCTACACCCTA. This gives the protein CASGQDWGRVNGYTL.

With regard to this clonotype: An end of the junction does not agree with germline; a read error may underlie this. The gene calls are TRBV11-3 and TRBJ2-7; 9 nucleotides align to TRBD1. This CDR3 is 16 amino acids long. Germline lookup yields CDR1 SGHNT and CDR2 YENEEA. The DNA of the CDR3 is TGTGCCAGCAGCCGCTGGGACAGGGATTGCTCCTACGAGCAGTATTTC. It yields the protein CASSRWDRDCSYEQYF.

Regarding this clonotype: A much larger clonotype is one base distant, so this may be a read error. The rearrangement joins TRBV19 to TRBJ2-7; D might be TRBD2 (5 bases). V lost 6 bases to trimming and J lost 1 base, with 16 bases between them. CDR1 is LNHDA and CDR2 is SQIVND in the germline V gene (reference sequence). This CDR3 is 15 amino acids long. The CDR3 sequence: CASRAFGIQSYEQYF. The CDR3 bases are TGTGCCAGTAGGGCCTTCGGGATTCAATCCTACGAGCAGTACTTC.

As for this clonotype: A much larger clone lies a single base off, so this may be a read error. As DNA, the CDR3 is TGTGCCAGCAGTCTCGGACTGTACAATGAAAAACTGTTTTTT. It translates to CASSLGLYNEKLFF. This chain connects TRBV12-3 or TRBV12-4 to TRBJ1-4; unclear D gene. Trimming pared 5 bases from V and 5 bases from J, leaving 12 bases between. The CDR3 spans 14 residues.

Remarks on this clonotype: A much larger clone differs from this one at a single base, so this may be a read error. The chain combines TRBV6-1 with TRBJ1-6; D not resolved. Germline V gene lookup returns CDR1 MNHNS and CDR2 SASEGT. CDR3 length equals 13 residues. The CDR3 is CAGRTADNSPLHF. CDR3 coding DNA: TGTGCCGGCAGGACCGCCGATAATTCACCCCTCCACTTT.

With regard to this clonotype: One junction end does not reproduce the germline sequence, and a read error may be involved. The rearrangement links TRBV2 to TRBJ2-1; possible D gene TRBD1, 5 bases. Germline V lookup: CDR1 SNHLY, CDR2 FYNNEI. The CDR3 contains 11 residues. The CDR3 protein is CVSNRGSEQFF. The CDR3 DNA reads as TGTGTCAGCAATAGGGGTAGTGAGCAGTTCTTC.

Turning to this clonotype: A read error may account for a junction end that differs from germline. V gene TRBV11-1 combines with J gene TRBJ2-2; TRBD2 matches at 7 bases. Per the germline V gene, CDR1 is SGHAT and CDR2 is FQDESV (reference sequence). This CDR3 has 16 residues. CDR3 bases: TGTGCCAACAGCTGGGTTATGGCGGGAGTGTCCGGGGAGCCGTTTTTT. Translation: CANSWVMAGVSGEPFF.

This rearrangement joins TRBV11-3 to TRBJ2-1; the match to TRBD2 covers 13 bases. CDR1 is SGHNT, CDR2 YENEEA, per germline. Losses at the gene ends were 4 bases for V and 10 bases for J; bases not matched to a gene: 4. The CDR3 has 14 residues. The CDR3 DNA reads TGTGCCAGCAGCTCTGGACTAGCGGGAGCGGAGCAGTTCTTC. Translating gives CASSSGLAGAEQFF.

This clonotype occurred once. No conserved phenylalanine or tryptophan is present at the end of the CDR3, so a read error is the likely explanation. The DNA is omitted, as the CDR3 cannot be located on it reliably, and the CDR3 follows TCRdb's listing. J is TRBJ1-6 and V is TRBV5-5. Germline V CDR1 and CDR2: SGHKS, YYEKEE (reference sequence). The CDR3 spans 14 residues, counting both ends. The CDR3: CASSLDVSNSPLNS.

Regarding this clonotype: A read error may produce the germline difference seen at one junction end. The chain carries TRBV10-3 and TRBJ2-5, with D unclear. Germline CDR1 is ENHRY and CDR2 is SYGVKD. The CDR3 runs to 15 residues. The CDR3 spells CATSESATRQGIQYF. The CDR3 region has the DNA TGTGCCACCAGTGAGTCGGCTACCAGACAAGGGATCCAGTACTTC.

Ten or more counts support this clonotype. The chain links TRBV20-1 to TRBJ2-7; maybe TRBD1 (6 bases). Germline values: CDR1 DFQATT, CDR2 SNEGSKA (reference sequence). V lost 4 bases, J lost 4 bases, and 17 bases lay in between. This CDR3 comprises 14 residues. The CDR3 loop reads CSAKLPGHIYEQYF. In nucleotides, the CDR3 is TGCAGTGCTAAACTTCCGGGACACATTTACGAGCAGTACTTC.

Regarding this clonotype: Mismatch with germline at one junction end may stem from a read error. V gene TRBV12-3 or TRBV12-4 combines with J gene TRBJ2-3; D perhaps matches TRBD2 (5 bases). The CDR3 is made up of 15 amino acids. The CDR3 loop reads CARSFPLPSTDTRYF. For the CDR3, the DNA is TGTGCCAGGAGTTTTCCCCTTCCTAGCACAGATACGCGGTATTTT.

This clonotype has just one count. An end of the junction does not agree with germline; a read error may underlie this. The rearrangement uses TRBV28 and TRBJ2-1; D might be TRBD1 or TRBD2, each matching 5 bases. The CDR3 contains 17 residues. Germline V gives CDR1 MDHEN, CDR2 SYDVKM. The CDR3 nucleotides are TGTGCCATCAGTTCACCGTTTGGGACCAGCTCCAACAATGAGCAGTTCTTC. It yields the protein CAISSPFGTSSNNEQFF. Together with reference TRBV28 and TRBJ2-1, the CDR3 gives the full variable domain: DVKVTQSSRYLVKRTGEKVFLECVQDMDHENMFWYRQDPGLGLRLIYFSYDVKMKEKGDIPEGYSVSREKKERFSLILESASTNQTSMYLCAISSPFGTSSNNEQFFGPGTRLTVL.

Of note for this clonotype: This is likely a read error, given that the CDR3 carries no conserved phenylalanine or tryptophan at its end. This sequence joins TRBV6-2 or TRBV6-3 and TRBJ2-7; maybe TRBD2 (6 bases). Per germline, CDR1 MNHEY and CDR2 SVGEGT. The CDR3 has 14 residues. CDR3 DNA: TGTGCCAGCGGTTACTGGAGGGTCTCCTACGAGCAGTACATC. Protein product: CASGYWRVSYEQYI.

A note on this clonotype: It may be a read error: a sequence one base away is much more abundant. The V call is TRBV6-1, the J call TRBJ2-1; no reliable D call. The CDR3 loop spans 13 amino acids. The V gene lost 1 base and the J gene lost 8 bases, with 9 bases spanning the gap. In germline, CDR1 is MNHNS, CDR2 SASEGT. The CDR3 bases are TGTGCCAGCAGTGAAGTGGTAGTCGATGAGCAGTTCTTC. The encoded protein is CASSEVVVDEQFF.

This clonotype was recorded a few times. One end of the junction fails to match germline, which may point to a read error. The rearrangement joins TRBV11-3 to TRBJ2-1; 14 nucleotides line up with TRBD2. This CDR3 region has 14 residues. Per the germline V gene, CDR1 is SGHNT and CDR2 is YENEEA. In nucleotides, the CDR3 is TGTGCCAGCAGCCGACTAGCGGGGGGGCATGAGAAGTTCTTC. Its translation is CASSRLAGGHEKFF. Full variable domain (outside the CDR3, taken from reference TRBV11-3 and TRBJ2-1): EAGVVQSPRYKIIEKKQPVAFWCNPISGHNTLYWYLQNLGQGPELLIRYENEEAVDDSQLPKDRFSAERLKGVDSTLKIQPAELGDSAVYLCASSRLAGGHEKFFGPGTRLTVL.

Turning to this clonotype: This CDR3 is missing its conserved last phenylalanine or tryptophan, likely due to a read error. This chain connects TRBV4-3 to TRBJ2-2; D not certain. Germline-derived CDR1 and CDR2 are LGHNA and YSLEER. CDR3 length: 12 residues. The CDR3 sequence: CASILGTGELFS. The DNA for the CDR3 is TGTGCCAGCATACTTGGCACCGGGGAGCTGTTTTCT.

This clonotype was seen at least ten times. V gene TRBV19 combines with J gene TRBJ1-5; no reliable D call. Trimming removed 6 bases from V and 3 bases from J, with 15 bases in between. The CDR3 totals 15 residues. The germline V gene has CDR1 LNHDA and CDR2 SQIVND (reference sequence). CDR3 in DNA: TGTGCCAGTAGCCTACAAGGACCCCACAATCAGCCCCAGCATTTT. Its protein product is CASSLQGPHNQPQHF.

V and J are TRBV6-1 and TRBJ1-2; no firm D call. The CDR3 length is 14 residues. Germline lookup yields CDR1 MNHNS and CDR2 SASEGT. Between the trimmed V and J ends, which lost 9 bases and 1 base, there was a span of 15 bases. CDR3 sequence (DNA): TGTGCCAGTGCCCCTAGGGCAGATAACTATGGCTACACCTTC. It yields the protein CASAPRADNYGYTF.

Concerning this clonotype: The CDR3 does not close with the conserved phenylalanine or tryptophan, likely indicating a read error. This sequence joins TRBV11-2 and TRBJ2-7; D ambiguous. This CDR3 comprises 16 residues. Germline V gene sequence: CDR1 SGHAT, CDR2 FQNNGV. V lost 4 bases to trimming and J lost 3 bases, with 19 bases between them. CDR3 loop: CASSSYPGRYIYEQYS. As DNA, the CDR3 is TGTGCCAGCAGCTCATATCCGGGTCGCTACATCTACGAGCAGTACTCC.

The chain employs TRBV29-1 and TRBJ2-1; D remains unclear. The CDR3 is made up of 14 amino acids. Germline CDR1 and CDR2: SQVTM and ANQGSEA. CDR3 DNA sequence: TGCAACGTCGTCGGGTTAATATGTTACAATGAGCAGTTCTTC. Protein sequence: CNVVGLICYNEQFF.

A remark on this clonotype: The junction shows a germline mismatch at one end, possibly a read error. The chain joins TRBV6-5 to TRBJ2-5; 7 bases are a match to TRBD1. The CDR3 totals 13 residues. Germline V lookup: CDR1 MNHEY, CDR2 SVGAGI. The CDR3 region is CASSTDRVLTQYF. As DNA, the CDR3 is TGCGCCAGCAGTACCGACAGGGTGCTGACTCAGTACTTC.

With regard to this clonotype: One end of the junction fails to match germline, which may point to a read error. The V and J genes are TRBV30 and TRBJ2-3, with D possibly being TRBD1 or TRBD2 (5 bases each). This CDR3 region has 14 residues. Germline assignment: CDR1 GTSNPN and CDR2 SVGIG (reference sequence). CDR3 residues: CTWSPGTGTYTQYF. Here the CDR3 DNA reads TGTACCTGGAGTCCGGGGACGGGCACATATACACAGTATTTT. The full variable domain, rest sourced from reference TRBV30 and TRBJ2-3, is SQTIHQWPATLVQPVGSPLSLECTVEGTSNPNLYWYRQAAGRGLQLLFYSVGIGQISSEVPQNLSASRPQDRQFILSSKKLLLSDSGFYLCTWSPGTGTYTQYFGPGTRLTVL.

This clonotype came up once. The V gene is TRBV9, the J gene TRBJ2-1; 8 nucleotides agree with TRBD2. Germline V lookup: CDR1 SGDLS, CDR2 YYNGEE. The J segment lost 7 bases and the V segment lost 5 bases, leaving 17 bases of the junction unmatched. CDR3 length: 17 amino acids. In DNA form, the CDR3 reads TGTGCCAGCAGACGAACAGGGAAGCGGGAGAGTGGAAATGAGCAGTTCTTC. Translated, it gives CASRRTGKRESGNEQFF.

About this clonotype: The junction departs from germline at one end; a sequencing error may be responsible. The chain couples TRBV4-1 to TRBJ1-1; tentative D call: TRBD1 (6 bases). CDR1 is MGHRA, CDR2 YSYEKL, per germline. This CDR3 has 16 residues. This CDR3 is CASSQVLNRERTEAFF. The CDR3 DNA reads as TGTGCCAGCAGCCAAGTTCTTAACAGGGAGCGAACTGAGGCTTTCTTT.